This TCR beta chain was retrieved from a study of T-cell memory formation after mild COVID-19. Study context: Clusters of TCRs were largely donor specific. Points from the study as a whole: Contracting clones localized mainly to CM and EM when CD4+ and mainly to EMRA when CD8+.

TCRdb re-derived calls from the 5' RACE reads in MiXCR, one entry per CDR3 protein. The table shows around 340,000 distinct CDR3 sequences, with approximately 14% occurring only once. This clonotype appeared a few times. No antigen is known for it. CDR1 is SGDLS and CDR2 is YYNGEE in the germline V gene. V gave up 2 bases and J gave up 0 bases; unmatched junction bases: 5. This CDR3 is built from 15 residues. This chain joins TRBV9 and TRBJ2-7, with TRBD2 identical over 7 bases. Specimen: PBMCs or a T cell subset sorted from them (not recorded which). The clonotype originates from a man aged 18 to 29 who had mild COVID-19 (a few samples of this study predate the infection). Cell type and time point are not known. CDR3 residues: CASSVSSGGSYEQYF. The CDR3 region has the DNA TGTGCCAGCAGCGTCTCTAGCGGAGGCTCCTACGAGCAGTACTTC.